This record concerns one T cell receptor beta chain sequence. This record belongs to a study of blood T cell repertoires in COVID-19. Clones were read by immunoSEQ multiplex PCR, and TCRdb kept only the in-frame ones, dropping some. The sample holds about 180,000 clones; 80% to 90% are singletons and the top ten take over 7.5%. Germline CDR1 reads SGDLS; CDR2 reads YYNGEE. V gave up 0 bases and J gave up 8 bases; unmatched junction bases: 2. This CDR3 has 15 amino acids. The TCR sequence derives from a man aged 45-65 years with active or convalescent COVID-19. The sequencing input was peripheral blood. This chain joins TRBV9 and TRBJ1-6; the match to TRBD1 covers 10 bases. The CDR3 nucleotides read TGTGCCAGCAGCGTAGGGACAGGGGGGGATTCACCCCTCCACTTT. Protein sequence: CASSVGTGGDSPLHF. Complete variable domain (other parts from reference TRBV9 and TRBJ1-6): DSGVTQTPKHLITATGQRVTLRCSPRSGDLSVYWYQQSLDQGLQFLIQYYNGEERAKGNILERFSAQQFPDLHSELNLSSLELGDSALYFCASSVGTGGDSPLHFGNGTRLTVT.